The TCR beta chain described here comes from a study of blood T cell repertoires in COVID-19. Produced via immunoSEQ multiplex PCR; TCRdb's table is partial and in-frame only. This sample has about 200,000 clones, with roughly 90% found just once. Remarks on this clone: One end of the junction fails to match germline, which may point to a read error.

CDR3 size: 17 residues. Germline CDR1 reads WNHNN; CDR2 reads SYGVQD (reference sequence). The sample taken for sequencing was PBMCs or T cells enriched from blood (not recorded which). The clonotype comes from a woman aged 30 to 39 with acute COVID-19. The rearrangement uses TRBV10-1 and TRBJ2-3; 8 bases align to TRBD1. The CDR3 DNA sequence: TGCGCCAGCAGCGAAGTAAGGGGGCCAGGGGGCACGGATACGCAGTATTTT. It yields the protein CASSEVRGPGGTDTQYF.